A single sample is the source of the 21 T cell receptor beta chains below, sequenced in a study of technical replicates of blood from four donors. Generated by immunoSEQ multiplex PCR, the TCRdb table keeps only in-frame clones and is missing some. Among tens of thousands of clones listed, roughly 98% were seen once. The sample comprised T cells isolated from PBMCs. The receptors stem from a human donor in good health.

V is TRBV30 and J is TRBJ1-2, with 8 bases matching TRBD1. This CDR3 is 15 amino acids long. The V segment lost 4 bases and the J segment 3 bases; nucleotides outside the gene matches: 10. The V gene's germline CDR1 is GTSNPN and CDR2 SVGIG (reference sequence). CDR3 loop: CAWTPWTGSHYGYTF. The CDR3 DNA follows: TGTGCCTGGACTCCTTGGACAGGGAGCCACTATGGCTACACCTTC.

The rearrangement links TRBV6-5 to TRBJ2-7; the match to TRBD1 covers 7 bases. The germline gives CDR1 MNHEY, CDR2 SVGAGI. The CDR3 consists of 12 residues. After removal of 5 bases from V and 5 bases from J, the junction contained 3 bases not matched to a gene. The CDR3 is CASSLTGDEQYF. The CDR3 DNA is TGTGCCAGCAGTCTTACAGGGGACGAGCAGTACTTC.

The V gene is TRBV25-1, the J gene TRBJ1-2; TRBD1 is a possible D gene (5 bases). The germline CDR1 and CDR2 sequences are MGHDK and SYGVNS. Deletions cut 1 base from V and 8 bases from J, with 11 bases between. The CDR3 has 13 amino acids. CDR3 protein: CASSEWGGRGYTF. Written as DNA, the CDR3 is TGTGCCAGCAGTGAATGGGGGGGGAGAGGCTACACCTTC.

The gene calls are TRBV7-8 and TRBJ1-3; D possibly corresponds to TRBD1 (6 bases). V was trimmed by 4 bases and J by 0 bases, leaving 13 bases between them. The germline V gene has CDR1 SGHVS and CDR2 FQNEAQ. The CDR3 is 16 amino acids. CDR3 coding DNA: TGTGCCAGCAGCTCCAAACGGACAGTCTCTGGAAACACCATATATTTT. Its translation is CASSSKRTVSGNTIYF. The whole variable domain, remainder taken from reference TRBV7-8 and TRBJ1-3, is GAGVSQSPRYKVAKRGQDVALRCDPISGHVSLFWYQQALGQGPEFLTYFQNEAQLDKSGLPSDRFFAERPEGSVSTLKIQRTQQEDSAVYLCASSSKRTVSGNTIYFGEGSWLTVV.

The V call is TRBV15, the J call TRBJ2-7, with 7 bases matching TRBD2. Germline V gene lookup returns CDR1 LNHNV and CDR2 YYDKDF (reference sequence). Losses at the gene ends were 3 bases for V and 0 bases for J; bases not matched to a gene: 5. The CDR3 is 15 amino acids. The CDR3 coding sequence is TGTGCCACCAGCAGCGAGCGGGGTATCTCCTACGAGCAGTACTTC. Translated: CATSSERGISYEQYF.

The chain links TRBV10-1 to TRBJ2-2; TRBD1 aligns across 10 bases. Germline V gives CDR1 WNHNN, CDR2 SYGVQD (reference sequence). The CDR3 has 16 amino acids. With 0 bases clipped from V and 6 bases from J, the junction kept 4 bases outside the gene matches. CDR3 DNA: TGCGCCAGCAGTGAGTCGTCAGGACAGGGGGCCGGGGAGCTGTTTTTT. This sequence encodes CASSESSGQGAGELFF.

The CDR3 loop reads CASSFQGKETQYF. Written as DNA, the CDR3 is TGTGCCAGCAGCTTCCAGGGGAAAGAGACCCAGTACTTC. The chain combines TRBV7-9 with TRBJ2-5, with D perhaps TRBD1 (6 bases). This CDR3 spans 13 amino acids. Trimming removed 3 bases from V and 3 bases from J, with 8 bases in between. Germline V lookup: CDR1 SEHNR, CDR2 FQNEAQ (reference sequence).

The J gene is TRBJ2-7, the V gene TRBV7-9, with no clear D. Germline V gene sequence: CDR1 SEHNR, CDR2 FQNEAQ (reference sequence). The germline V and J ends were trimmed by 8 bases and 3 bases, with 11 bases remaining between them. The CDR3 sequence is 12 residues long. CDR3 loop: CASRTGDYEQYF. Written as DNA, the CDR3 is TGTGCCAGCCGAACGGGTGACTACGAGCAGTACTTC.

The V gene is TRBV5-1, the J gene TRBJ2-5, with D perhaps TRBD1 (5 bases). The germline CDR1 and CDR2 sequences are SGHRS and YFSETQ. Deletions cut 2 bases from V and 3 bases from J, with 8 bases between. The CDR3 runs 13 residues. The CDR3 region has the DNA TGCGCCAGCAGCTTTCGACAGAAAGAGACCCAGTACTTC. Residues: CASSFRQKETQYF. Full variable domain (outside the CDR3, taken from reference TRBV5-1 and TRBJ2-5): KAGVTQTPRYLIKTRGQQVTLSCSPISGHRSVSWYQQTPGQGLQFLFEYFSETQRNKGNFPGRFSGRQFSNSRSEMNVSTLELGDSALYLCASSFRQKETQYFGPGTRLLVL.

This chain connects TRBV7-9 to TRBJ2-7; 10 nucleotides align to TRBD1. Germline values: CDR1 SEHNR, CDR2 FQNEAQ (reference sequence). The V and J ends lost 5 bases and 3 bases, in that order; junction bases with no gene match: 4. There are 14 residues in the CDR3. DNA for the CDR3: TGTGCCAGCAGCGAGAGGGACAGGGGCTACGAGCAGTACTTC. It codes for CASSERDRGYEQYF.

V usage is TRBV7-2 and J usage is TRBJ2-1; D unclear. Germline assignment: CDR1 SGHTA and CDR2 FQGNSA. The CDR3 is 13 amino acids. The germline V and J ends were trimmed by 0 bases and 7 bases, with 7 bases remaining between them. CDR3 in amino acids: CASSLASLNEQFF. DNA of the CDR3: TGTGCCAGCAGCTTAGCGAGTCTAAATGAGCAGTTCTTC. The full variable domain, completed using reference TRBV7-2 and TRBJ2-1, is GAGVSQSPSNKVTEKGKDVELRCDPISGHTALYWYRQSLGQGLEFLIYFQGNSAPDKSGLPSDRFSAERTGGSVSTLTIQRTQQEDSAVYLCASSLASLNEQFFGPGTRLTVL.

The chain joins TRBV27 to TRBJ2-5; 11 bases are a match to TRBD2. The germline V gene has CDR1 MNHEY and CDR2 SMNVEV (reference sequence). The junction had 20 bases not matched to a gene; V was cut back by 9 bases and J by 5 bases. This CDR3 is built from 18 residues. CDR3 amino acids: CARAGLAGGPGVPETQYF. As DNA, the CDR3 is TGTGCCAGGGCGGGGCTAGCGGGGGGCCCTGGAGTTCCGGAGACCCAGTACTTC.

The chain carries TRBV10-2 and TRBJ2-7, with 7 bases identical to TRBD1. The CDR3 runs 13 residues. V lost 3 bases to trimming and J lost 11 bases; unmatched junction nucleotides: 10. Germline CDR1 reads WSHSY; CDR2 reads SAAADI. Written as DNA, the CDR3 is TGCGCCAGCAGTGATTCGGGGACAGCCCTTGAGTACTTC. As protein: CASSDSGTALEYF.

For the CDR3, the DNA is TGCGCCAGCAGCCCCGGGACAGCGGAGACCCAGTACTTC. It translates to CASSPGTAETQYF. The chain links TRBV5-1 to TRBJ2-5; 7 bases line up with TRBD1. J was trimmed by 5 bases and V by 4 bases; bases with no gene match: 5. The CDR3 has 13 residues. Germline CDR1 and CDR2: SGHRS and YFSETQ.

The chain couples TRBV10-2 to TRBJ2-1; D possibly corresponds to TRBD2 (5 bases). Trimming took off 5 bases at V and 7 bases at J, with 6 bases between the two ends. CDR3 size: 11 residues. CDR1 is WSHSY and CDR2 is SAAADI in the germline V gene. DNA of the CDR3: TGCGCCAGCAGTAGCGGAAATGAGCAGTTCTTC. Translation gives CASSSGNEQFF.

This clone has a single count. CDR3 sequence: CASSFNRDIAGEAYEQYF. The CDR3 DNA reads as TGTGCCAGCAGTTTTAACCGGGACATAGCGGGAGAGGCCTACGAGCAGTACTTC. The rearrangement joins TRBV28 to TRBJ2-7; TRBD2 aligns across 9 bases. The CDR3 runs to 18 residues. V lost 3 bases, J lost 2 bases, and 14 bases stayed unmatched. Germline values: CDR1 MDHEN, CDR2 SYDVKM.

The V gene is TRBV7-9, the J gene TRBJ2-7; 12 bases are shared with TRBD1. The V gene's germline CDR1 is SEHNR and CDR2 FQNEAQ (reference sequence). Trimming took 7 bases from V and 4 from J; bases not matched to a gene: 5. CDR3 length equals 14 residues. The CDR3 nucleotides are TGTGCCAGCACCGGGGACAGGGGGCTTTACGAGCAGTACTTC. Protein sequence: CASTGDRGLYEQYF.

This sequence joins TRBV11-3 and TRBJ2-5, with 9 bases matching TRBD1. Unmatched junction bases numbered 13, after V lost 4 bases and J lost 1 base. In germline, CDR1 is SGHNT, CDR2 YENEEA. The CDR3 runs 18 residues. The CDR3 DNA follows: TGTGCCAGCAGCTCCCGGTATCGGGACAGGGTCATCCAAGAGACCCAGTACTTC. Residues: CASSSRYRDRVIQETQYF.

The V and J genes are TRBV5-1 and TRBJ2-7; no reliable D call. Germline-derived CDR1 and CDR2 are SGHRS and YFSETQ. The CDR3 sequence is 14 residues long. V was trimmed by 2 bases and J by 2 bases, leaving 11 bases between them. Here the CDR3 reads CASSFGSPAYEQYF. The CDR3 coding sequence is TGCGCCAGCAGCTTCGGGTCTCCCGCCTACGAGCAGTACTTC.

The J gene is TRBJ1-2, the V gene TRBV5-1; 7 bases map to TRBD1. The CDR3 extends over 15 amino acids. Germline CDR1 is SGHRS and CDR2 is YFSETQ. V lost 0 bases to trimming and J lost 13 bases; unmatched junction nucleotides: 15. CDR3 amino acids: CASSLGTGTEYYLTF. The CDR3 DNA reads TGCGCCAGCAGCTTGGGCACGGGGACAGAATATTACCTCACCTTC.

The chain employs TRBV13 and TRBJ1-4; TRBD1 is a possible D gene (5 bases). Germline V lookup: CDR1 PRHDT, CDR2 FYEKMQ (reference sequence). The CDR3 sequence is 15 residues long. The V and J ends lost 5 bases and 5 bases respectively, with 15 bases between them. The CDR3 region has the DNA TGTGCCAGCAGCCAGCAGGGAGGTGGAAATGAAAAACTGTTTTTT. This encodes CASSQQGGGNEKLFF.